This T cell receptor (beta chain) originates from a study of Ad26.COV2.S vaccination and SARS-CoV-2 variants. The study's findings and limits: For non-spike TCRs, breadth in vaccine recipients resembled that in placebo recipients. The breadth of spike-specific CD8+ and CD4+ T cell responses after vaccination was reportedly substantial.

This table comes from immunoSEQ multiplex PCR, and its TCRdb copy is limited to in-frame clones, with some not included. The data contain fewer than 400,000 clones, over 75% of them singletons. The CDR3 runs to 14 residues. V was cut by 0 bases and J by 3 bases, with 9 bases left in between. Looked up from germline, CDR1 is MNHNS and CDR2 is SASEGT. About this clone itself: Its matching antigen is unknown. Within the sample, other DNA sequences also encode this same CDR3.

The treatment is: about 20 received Ad26.COV2.S at low or high dose, single or two shots; several received placebo; per-sample allocation not given. Sampling took place 63 days after the first vaccine or placebo injection. The material was peripheral blood, obtained in a trial of Ad26.COV2.S vaccine versus placebo. The receptor was derived from a person aged 18-60 years who received the Ad26.COV2.S COVID-19 vaccine or a placebo. The chain recombines TRBV6-1 with TRBJ2-7, with D possibly matching TRBD2 (6 bases). In DNA form, the CDR3 reads TGTGCCAGCAGTGAAGCCCCGGGGGTCTACGAGCAGTACTTC. Translated, it gives CASSEAPGVYEQYF.